This passage covers 27 T cell receptor beta chains from one sample sequenced in a study of blood T cell repertoires in COVID-19. Generated by immunoSEQ multiplex PCR, the TCRdb table keeps only in-frame clones and is missing some. The repertoire includes 180,000 or so clones, about 88% of them detected once, and 0.99% sits in the top ten. The sample consisted of peripheral blood. The receptors originated from a man aged 18 to 35 with acute or convalescent COVID-19.

The CDR3: CASTTGGATYNEQFF. CDR3 coding DNA: TGTGCCAGTACAACCGGCGGGGCTACCTACAATGAGCAGTTCTTC. This chain joins TRBV19 and TRBJ2-1, with D perhaps TRBD2 (6 bases). The CDR3 spans 15 residues. Trimming took 7 bases from V and 2 from J, leaving 15 bases between them. Germline loops: CDR1 LNHDA, CDR2 SQIVND (reference sequence).

The chain recombines TRBV9 with TRBJ2-3, with 12 bases that match TRBD2. Trimming at V came to 2 bases and at J to 5 bases, leaving 6 bases not matched to a gene. Looked up from germline, CDR1 is SGDLS and CDR2 is YYNGEE. CDR3 length: 16 amino acids. The CDR3 is CASSVLAGGAGDTQYF. For the CDR3, the DNA is TGTGCCAGCAGCGTCCTAGCGGGGGGGGCTGGAGATACGCAGTATTTT.

V gene TRBV7-3 combines with J gene TRBJ2-2; 11 bases fit TRBD2. Per germline, CDR1 SGHTA and CDR2 FQGTGA. The CDR3 consists of 14 residues. The V and J ends lost 5 bases and 6 bases, in that order; junction bases with no gene match: 2. The DNA for the CDR3 is TGTGCCAGCAGCCCGGGACTAGCGGCCGGGGAGCTGTTTTTT. Translating gives CASSPGLAAGELFF.

The chain combines TRBV6-1 with TRBJ2-7; 8 bases match TRBD1. Germline loops: CDR1 MNHNS, CDR2 SASEGT. J lost 2 bases, V lost 2 bases, and 5 bases had no gene match. The CDR3 runs to 15 residues. The DNA for the CDR3 is TGTGCCAGCAGTGAACTGGGACAGGCGACCTACGAGCAGTACGTC. Its translation is CASSELGQATYEQYV.

This chain joins TRBV12-5 and TRBJ2-2; no definite D call. Germline assignment: CDR1 LGHNT and CDR2 FRNRAP. Trimming cost V 2 bases and J 6 bases, with 7 bases left between them. There are 13 residues in the CDR3. CDR3: CASGLLVPGELFF. The CDR3 coding sequence is TGTGCTAGTGGTTTGTTAGTCCCCGGGGAGCTGTTTTTT.

This sequence joins TRBV5-4 and TRBJ1-2, with D hard to call. This CDR3 spans 15 amino acids. CDR1 SGHNT and CDR2 YYREEE come from the germline V gene (reference sequence). V gave up 1 base and J gave up 1 base, with 11 bases separating them. The CDR3 is CASSLQAGNNYGYTF. CDR3 DNA sequence: TGTGCCAGCAGCTTGCAGGCAGGAAATAACTATGGCTACACCTTC.

The genes are TRBV25-1 and TRBJ1-3; D gene unclear. Germline-derived CDR1 and CDR2 are MGHDK and SYGVNS. V dropped 6 bases and J dropped 4 bases, with 10 bases sitting between them. CDR3 length equals 13 residues. The DNA for the CDR3 is TGTGCCAGCAGCAGAGGGTTCGGAAACACCATATATTTT. Protein sequence: CASSRGFGNTIYF. Variable domain in full (rest from reference TRBV25-1 and TRBJ1-3): EADIYQTPRYLVIGTGKKITLECSQTMGHDKMYWYQQDPGMELHLIHYSYGVNSTEKGDLSSESTVSRIRTEHFPLTLESARPSHTSQYLCASSRGFGNTIYFGEGSWLTVV.

The chain combines TRBV2 with TRBJ1-4; 8 bases map to TRBD1. The CDR3 runs 14 residues. The J segment lost 10 bases and the V segment lost 7 bases, leaving 11 bases of the junction unmatched. CDR1 is SNHLY, CDR2 FYNNEI, per germline. In DNA, the CDR3 is TGTGCCAGCACTTTTATTGACAGGGGTGGAAAACTGTTTTTT. The encoded protein is CASTFIDRGGKLFF. The entire variable domain, with the rest obtained from reference TRBV2 and TRBJ1-4, is as follows: EPEVTQTPSHQVTQMGQEVILRCVPISNHLYFYWYRQILGQKVEFLVSFYNNEISEKSEIFDDQFSVERPDGSNFTLKIRSTKLEDSAMYFCASTFIDRGGKLFFGSGTQLSVL.

The chain couples TRBV19 to TRBJ1-4, with 7 bases that match TRBD1. The CDR3 contains 16 residues. Trimming at V came to 7 bases and at J to 1 base, leaving 9 bases not matched to a gene. The germline CDR1 and CDR2 sequences are LNHDA and SQIVND (reference sequence). CDR3 sequence reads: CASNRQGERTNEKLFF. The CDR3 DNA reads TGTGCCAGTAATAGACAGGGAGAAAGAACTAATGAAAAACTGTTTTTT.

This clone was seen once. The genes are TRBV7-6 and TRBJ2-3; 10 bases are shared with TRBD2. Germline loops: CDR1 SGHVS, CDR2 FNYEAQ. After removal of 2 bases from V and 4 bases from J, the junction contained 9 bases not matched to a gene. CDR3 length: 17 amino acids. CDR3 sequence reads: CASSLRPSGGAADTQYF. CDR3 DNA: TGTGCCAGCAGCTTACGCCCGAGCGGGGGGGCCGCAGATACGCAGTATTTT. The complete variable domain, with remaining parts taken from reference TRBV7-6 and TRBJ2-3, reads GAGVSQSPRYKVTKRGQDVALRCDPISGHVSLYWYRQALGQGPEFLTYFNYEAQQDKSGLPNDRFSAERPEGSISTLTIQRTEQRDSAMYRCASSLRPSGGAADTQYFGPGTRLTVL.

This clone has just a few counts. The chain recombines TRBV4-1 with TRBJ1-6; D is perhaps TRBD1 (6 bases). Germline V CDR1 and CDR2: MGHRA, YSYEKL. The CDR3 loop spans 14 amino acids. V was clipped by 2 bases and J by 14 bases, with 16 bases between them. CDR3 DNA: TGCGCCAGCAGCCAACCACTAGGACAGAACACCCTCCACTTT. Amino acid sequence: CASSQPLGQNTLHF.

V gene TRBV6-1 combines with J gene TRBJ2-1, with 12 bases lining up with TRBD1. After removal of 3 bases from V and 10 bases from J, the junction contained 4 bases not matched to a gene. The CDR3 loop spans 14 amino acids. Germline CDR1 MNHNS, CDR2 SASEGT. The CDR3 DNA sequence: TGTGCCAGCAGTGAGGGACAGGGGGCGGGGGAGCAGTTCTTC. Translated, it gives CASSEGQGAGEQFF.

The rearrangement links TRBV18 to TRBJ2-2; 7 bases agree with TRBD1. CDR1 and CDR2 (germline): KGHSH, LQKENI. This CDR3 contains 16 residues. J lost 1 base, V lost 5 bases, and 7 bases had no gene match. CDR3 DNA: TGTGCCAGCTCAACGGGGACAGAGAAGAACACCGGGGAGCTGTTTTTT. Its protein is CASSTGTEKNTGELFF. The variable domain in full, completed from reference TRBV18 and TRBJ2-2, reads NAGVMQNPRHLVRRRGQEARLRCSPMKGHSHVYWYRQLPEEGLKFMVYLQKENIIDESGMPKERFSAEFPKEGPSILRIQQVVRGDSAAYFCASSTGTEKNTGELFFGEGSRLTVL.

In nucleotides, the CDR3 is TGTGCCACCAGTGATTTCTCCCCCTCTGACGAGCAGTACGTC. It yields the protein CATSDFSPSDEQYV. The rearrangement uses TRBV24-1 and TRBJ2-7; D is uncertain. Germline V lookup: CDR1 KGHDR, CDR2 SFDVKD. V gave up 1 base and J gave up 5 bases, with 11 bases separating them. This CDR3 is built from 14 residues.

The chain carries TRBV18 and TRBJ2-6; D might be TRBD2 (6 bases). The ends were cut back, 0 bases at V and 4 bases at J, with 10 bases in the middle. This CDR3 is built from 16 residues. Germline V gene lookup returns CDR1 KGHSH and CDR2 LQKENI. CDR3 sequence: CASSPPEGSGANVLTF. CDR3 coding DNA: TGTGCCAGCTCACCACCGGAGGGGAGCGGGGCCAACGTCCTGACTTTC. Variable domain in full (rest from reference TRBV18 and TRBJ2-6): NAGVMQNPRHLVRRRGQEARLRCSPMKGHSHVYWYRQLPEEGLKFMVYLQKENIIDESGMPKERFSAEFPKEGPSILRIQQVVRGDSAAYFCASSPPEGSGANVLTFGAGSRLTVL.

CDR3 sequence: CSAGGDSDQPQHF. CDR3 nucleotide sequence: TGCAGTGCTGGTGGGGACAGCGATCAGCCCCAGCATTTT. This sequence joins TRBV20-1 and TRBJ1-5; 7 nucleotides match TRBD1. The J segment lost 5 bases and the V segment lost 5 bases, leaving 6 bases of the junction unmatched. CDR1 is DFQATT, CDR2 SNEGSKA, per germline (reference sequence). This CDR3 spans 13 amino acids.

The chain joins TRBV28 to TRBJ1-2, with D possibly matching TRBD1 (6 bases). Deletions cut 5 bases from V and 2 bases from J, with 9 bases between. Germline loops: CDR1 MDHEN, CDR2 SYDVKM. This CDR3 is built from 13 residues. The CDR3 coding sequence is TGTGCCAGCAGTGAAGGACAGAACTATGGCTACACCTTC. Protein product: CASSEGQNYGYTF.

V is TRBV27 and J is TRBJ2-7, with 9 bases fitting TRBD1. The germline V gene encodes CDR1 MNHEY and CDR2 SMNVEV (reference sequence). V lost 6 bases, J lost 5 bases, and 11 bases stayed unmatched. This CDR3 is 15 amino acids long. The CDR3 is CASRPEGTGIDEQYF. CDR3 nucleotides: TGTGCCAGCAGACCTGAGGGGACAGGGATTGACGAGCAGTACTTC.

V usage is TRBV12-3 or TRBV12-4 and J usage is TRBJ1-1, with 9 bases identical to TRBD1. The CDR3 spans 12 residues. The V segment lost 5 bases and the J segment 10 bases; nucleotides outside the gene matches: 5. In DNA, the CDR3 is TGTGCCAGCAGTAGGACAGGGGCCATAGCTTTCTTT. This codes for CASSRTGAIAFF.

The chain combines TRBV30 with TRBJ1-1; D is unclear. CDR1 and CDR2 (germline): GTSNPN, SVGIG (reference sequence). Between the trimmed V and J ends, which lost 0 bases and 0 bases, there was a span of 8 bases. CDR3 size: 14 residues. CDR3 sequence: CAWSVEQLNTEAFF. Written as DNA, the CDR3 is TGTGCCTGGAGTGTAGAACAATTGAACACTGAAGCTTTCTTT. Looking up the rest from reference TRBV30 and TRBJ1-1 gives the full variable domain: SQTIHQWPATLVQPVGSPLSLECTVEGTSNPNLYWYRQAAGRGLQLLFYSVGIGQISSEVPQNLSASRPQDRQFILSSKKLLLSDSGFYLCAWSVEQLNTEAFFGQGTRLTVV.

Notes on this clone: This sample includes further DNA sequences coding for the same CDR3. The chain has TRBV19 and TRBJ2-7; TRBD1 aligns across 9 bases. With V trimmed by 1 base and J by 0 bases, 1 base remained unmatched. Germline assignment: CDR1 LNHDA and CDR2 SQIVND (reference sequence). The CDR3 is 15 amino acids. CDR3 in amino acids: CASSIGQGDSYEQYF. DNA of the CDR3: TGTGCCAGTAGTATAGGACAGGGGGACTCCTACGAGCAGTACTTC.

The table lists this clone with a count of one. The chain recombines TRBV29-1 with TRBJ2-1, with D possibly matching TRBD2 (6 bases). The V end was cut by 7 bases, the J end by 5 bases, with 18 bases between. Germline V CDR1 and CDR2: SQVTM, ANQGSEA. The CDR3 length is 14 residues. For the CDR3, the DNA is TGCAGCGCCTTCCGGGGGACCGGAGACAATGAGCAGTTCTTC. This sequence encodes CSAFRGTGDNEQFF.

The CDR3 reads CASSDGEATNEKLFF. The CDR3 coding sequence is TGTGCCAGCAGTGATGGGGAGGCAACTAATGAAAAACTGTTTTTT. V gene TRBV2 combines with J gene TRBJ1-4; D remains unclear. Per the germline V gene, CDR1 is SNHLY and CDR2 is FYNNEI. The V end lost 3 bases, the J end lost 0 bases, and 8 bases lay between the germline ends. This CDR3 has 15 amino acids.

This clone was seen only a few times. The rearrangement joins TRBV10-1 to TRBJ1-2; D not resolved. The CDR3 has 13 residues. The V gene's germline CDR1 is WNHNN and CDR2 SYGVQD (reference sequence). Trimming cost V 4 bases and J 5 bases, with 11 bases left between them. The CDR3 protein is CASSVSREYGYTF. DNA of the CDR3: TGCGCCAGCAGTGTCTCCCGCGAGTATGGCTACACCTTC.

The genes are TRBV5-6 and TRBJ2-7; D gene ambiguous. With 5 bases removed from V and 1 base from J, the gap between germline ends came to 16 bases. CDR1 is SGHDT, CDR2 YYEEEE, per germline. The CDR3 sequence is 15 residues long. CDR3 amino acids: CASRFASFPSYEQYV. CDR3 coding DNA: TGTGCCAGCAGATTCGCGTCTTTTCCGTCCTACGAGCAGTACGTC.

The rearrangement uses TRBV30 and TRBJ1-2; 12 bases line up with TRBD1. The CDR3 sequence is 15 residues long. CDR1 is GTSNPN and CDR2 is SVGIG in the germline V gene (reference sequence). Germline trimming cut 3 bases from V and 6 bases from J; bases unmatched to any gene: 8. The CDR3: CAWSVRDRGQDGYTF. As DNA, the CDR3 is TGTGCCTGGAGCGTCCGGGACAGGGGGCAGGATGGCTACACCTTC.

The CDR3 spells CATLRRGAPYEQYV. The DNA of the CDR3 is TGTGCCACCCTACGGCGGGGGGCTCCCTACGAGCAGTACGTC. This sequence joins TRBV28 and TRBJ2-7; 8 bases align to TRBD2. Germline V gene data show CDR1 as MDHEN and CDR2 as SYDVKM. The V segment lost 10 bases and the J segment 2 bases; nucleotides outside the gene matches: 10. This CDR3 spans 14 amino acids.